What follows are 27 T cell receptor beta chains derived from one specimen sequenced in a study of blood T cell repertoires in COVID-19. Profiling relied on immunoSEQ multiplex PCR, and the TCRdb table lists in-frame clones only, not all of them. The table includes 49,000 or so clones, 80% to 90% detected once. The sequenced sample consisted of peripheral blood. Receptors were obtained from a woman over 75 with COVID-19, enrolled during active disease.

The rearrangement links TRBV3-1 (or the pseudogene TRBV3-2) to TRBJ2-2; 9 positions match TRBD2. V trimming: 6 bases; J trimming: 5 bases; junction bases outside the gene matches: 10. The CDR3 has 16 amino acids. The germline V gene has CDR1 LGHDT and CDR2 YNNKEL (reference sequence). The chain's CDR3 is CASSPRTSAGTGELFF. The CDR3 region has the DNA TGTGCCAGCAGTCCGCGGACTAGCGCTGGGACCGGGGAGCTGTTTTTT.

The chain uses TRBV5-1 and TRBJ1-2; possible D gene TRBD1, 5 bases. The CDR3 loop spans 14 amino acids. Looked up from germline, CDR1 is SGHRS and CDR2 is YFSETQ. The germline V and J ends were trimmed by 1 base and 3 bases, with 10 bases remaining between them. The CDR3: CASSLNGGDYGYTF. Here the CDR3 DNA reads TGCGCCAGCAGCTTGAATGGGGGGGACTATGGCTACACCTTC.

The V and J genes are TRBV5-6 and TRBJ2-7; perhaps TRBD1 as D (5 bases). The CDR3 sequence is 14 residues long. Germline V gene lookup returns CDR1 SGHDT and CDR2 YYEEEE. Deletions cut 0 bases from V and 1 base from J, with 8 bases between. CDR3: CASSLGQFSYEQYF. CDR3 bases: TGTGCCAGCAGCTTGGGACAGTTTTCCTACGAGCAGTACTTC. The whole variable domain, filled in from reference TRBV5-6 and TRBJ2-7, reads DAGVTQSPTHLIKTRGQQVTLRCSPKSGHDTVSWYQQALGQGPQFIFQYYEEEERQRGNFPDRFSGHQFPNYSSELNVNALLLGDSALYLCASSLGQFSYEQYFGPGTRLTVT.

The chain couples TRBV5-1 to TRBJ2-5, with 9 nucleotides matching TRBD2. Germline CDR1 SGHRS, CDR2 YFSETQ. The V segment lost 4 bases and the J segment 1 base; nucleotides outside the gene matches: 5. This CDR3 has 15 residues. The DNA for the CDR3 is TGCGCCAGCAGCATGGCGGGGGGGACCCAAGAGACCCAGTACTTC. It is translated as CASSMAGGTQETQYF.

This chain joins TRBV11-2 and TRBJ1-4, with D uncertain. This CDR3 is 15 amino acids long. CDR1 is SGHAT, CDR2 FQNNGV, per germline. V dropped 5 bases and J dropped 1 base, with 11 bases sitting between them. The CDR3 DNA reads as TGTGCCAGCAGCCCCCAATCTAAAACTAATGAAAAACTGTTTTTT. Its protein product is CASSPQSKTNEKLFF.

This chain connects TRBV10-2 to TRBJ1-5; no clear D gene. This CDR3 is built from 13 residues. In germline, CDR1 is WSHSY, CDR2 SAAADI. V lost 5 bases, J lost 6 bases, and 11 bases lay in between. The CDR3 is CASSRGQVQPQHF. CDR3 nucleotides: TGCGCCAGCAGTCGAGGTCAAGTTCAGCCCCAGCATTTT.

The chain combines TRBV24-1 with TRBJ2-6; 8 bases match TRBD2. The CDR3 covers 17 residues. The V gene's germline CDR1 is KGHDR and CDR2 SFDVKD. After removal of 5 bases from V and 0 bases from J, the junction contained 5 bases not matched to a gene. This chain's CDR3 is CATSAAGAPSGANVLTF. The CDR3 DNA reads as TGTGCCACCAGTGCAGCGGGAGCCCCCTCTGGGGCCAACGTCCTGACTTTC.

The genes are TRBV29-1 and TRBJ1-1; D remains ambiguous. The CDR3 sequence is 18 residues long. The germline CDR1 and CDR2 sequences are SQVTM and ANQGSEA. V lost 4 bases, J lost 1 base, and 25 bases lay in between. The chain's CDR3 is CSVGTFRRGGWGNTEAFF. The CDR3 DNA sequence: TGCAGCGTTGGAACTTTTAGACGGGGTGGATGGGGGAACACTGAAGCTTTCTTT.

This chain uses TRBV18 with TRBJ2-6, with D maybe TRBD1 (6 bases). The CDR3 has 19 residues. CDR1 KGHSH and CDR2 LQKENI come from the germline V gene. V was pared by 5 bases and J by 0 bases, with 20 bases between. This chain's CDR3 is CASSSGTNPSGSGANVLTF. CDR3 nucleotide sequence: TGTGCCAGCTCATCCGGGACAAACCCCTCGGGCTCTGGGGCCAACGTCCTGACTTTC.

This clone occurred a few times. The V gene is TRBV11-2, the J gene TRBJ2-4, with TRBD2 as a possible D gene (7 bases). The V gene lost 1 base and the J gene lost 0 bases, with 13 bases spanning the gap. This CDR3 has 17 residues. Looked up from germline, CDR1 is SGHAT and CDR2 is FQNNGV. The CDR3 loop is CASSLGLGGAAKNIQYF. The CDR3 DNA sequence: TGTGCCAGCAGCTTAGGTTTGGGGGGGGCAGCCAAAAACATTCAGTACTTC. The whole variable domain, remainder taken from reference TRBV11-2 and TRBJ2-4, is EAGVAQSPRYKIIEKRQSVAFWCNPISGHATLYWYQQILGQGPKLLIQFQNNGVVDDSQLPKDRFSAERLKGVDSTLKIQPAKLEDSAVYLCASSLGLGGAAKNIQYFGAGTRLSVL.

The rearrangement uses TRBV24-1 and TRBJ2-3, with D maybe TRBD2 (5 bases). Trimming took 0 bases from V and 6 from J, leaving 12 bases between them. The CDR3 is 15 residues long. Germline-derived CDR1 and CDR2 are KGHDR and SFDVKD. The CDR3 DNA reads TGTGCCACCAGTGATTTGAGGGAGTACAAGGATACGCAGTATTTT. Translating gives CATSDLREYKDTQYF.

This chain uses TRBV5-4 with TRBJ2-5; TRBD1 matches at 7 bases. This CDR3 is built from 15 residues. V lost 3 bases to trimming and J lost 4 bases; unmatched junction nucleotides: 9. The V gene's germline CDR1 is SGHNT and CDR2 YYREEE (reference sequence). CDR3 residues: CASSSLQGSGETQYF. In DNA, the CDR3 is TGTGCCAGCAGCTCGTTACAGGGGTCCGGAGAGACCCAGTACTTC.

The J gene is TRBJ1-4, the V gene TRBV7-8, with 12 bases matching TRBD1. The CDR3 sequence is 17 residues long. The J segment lost 8 bases and the V segment lost 1 base, leaving 8 bases of the junction unmatched. From germline, CDR1 is SGHVS and CDR2 FQNEAQ. CDR3 DNA: TGTGCCAGCAGCTTAGTAGCCGGGACAGGGGGCAGGGAAAAACTGTTTTTT. This encodes CASSLVAGTGGREKLFF.

This chain uses TRBV10-3 with TRBJ2-1; no definite D call. The CDR3 sequence is 15 residues long. Germline CDR1 reads ENHRY; CDR2 reads SYGVKD. V was trimmed by 3 bases and J by 8 bases, leaving 17 bases between them. This CDR3 reads CAISDRGTTLHEQFF. For the CDR3, the DNA is TGTGCCATCAGTGACAGAGGCACCACGCTACATGAGCAGTTCTTC.

The rearrangement links TRBV2 to TRBJ1-2; 7 nucleotides agree with TRBD1. Losses at the gene ends were 6 bases for V and 7 bases for J; bases not matched to a gene: 8. The CDR3 runs to 13 residues. CDR1 SNHLY and CDR2 FYNNEI come from the germline V gene. The DNA of the CDR3 is TGTGCCAGCAGAACCAGGGGGGCGAGTGGCTACACCTTC. Protein: CASRTRGASGYTF.

V gene TRBV15 combines with J gene TRBJ2-7, with a weak D call TRBD2 (6 bases). V was cut by 5 bases and J by 3 bases, with 11 bases left in between. Per germline, CDR1 LNHNV and CDR2 YYDKDF (reference sequence). The CDR3 runs 13 residues. CDR3 sequence reads: CATSGPGLYEQYF. The CDR3 DNA reads as TGTGCCACCAGCGGCCCGGGACTCTACGAGCAGTACTTC.

This sequence joins TRBV7-3 and TRBJ2-7, with 9 nucleotides matching TRBD1. The CDR3 is 13 amino acids. V shed 6 bases, J shed 4 bases, and the junction held 4 bases outside the gene matches. Germline V gene sequence: CDR1 SGHTA, CDR2 FQGTGA. The CDR3 DNA reads as TGTGCCAGCAGTCGTGGACAGGGGTACGAGCAGTACTTC. Protein product: CASSRGQGYEQYF.

The chain couples TRBV28 to TRBJ1-1; perhaps TRBD1 as D (6 bases). Per germline, CDR1 MDHEN and CDR2 SYDVKM. The CDR3 runs 17 residues. The germline V and J ends were trimmed by 1 base and 1 base, with 16 bases remaining between them. The CDR3 DNA follows: TGTGCCAGCAGTTTATTTTTCAGGGGCAGGGGGAACACTGAAGCTTTCTTT. This translates into CASSLFFRGRGNTEAFF. Full variable domain (rest looked up from reference TRBV28 and TRBJ1-1): DVKVTQSSRYLVKRTGEKVFLECVQDMDHENMFWYRQDPGLGLRLIYFSYDVKMKEKGDIPEGYSVSREKKERFSLILESASTNQTSMYLCASSLFFRGRGNTEAFFGQGTRLTVV.

The table lists this clone with a few counts. V usage is TRBV2 and J usage is TRBJ1-5, with D unclear. Trimming removed 6 bases from V and 6 bases from J, with 9 bases in between. The length of the CDR3 is 12 residues. Looked up from germline, CDR1 is SNHLY and CDR2 is FYNNEI. This chain's CDR3 is CASRTPGQPQHF. Written as DNA, the CDR3 is TGTGCCAGCAGGACCCCGGGTCAGCCCCAGCATTTT.

V is TRBV5-1 and J is TRBJ1-6, with D possibly being TRBD1 (6 bases). This CDR3 contains 14 residues. V lost 0 bases to trimming and J lost 6 bases, with 7 bases between them. The germline gives CDR1 SGHRS, CDR2 YFSETQ. Here the CDR3 reads CASSLEGGNSPLHF. As DNA, the CDR3 is TGCGCCAGCAGCTTGGAAGGGGGTAATTCACCCCTCCACTTT.

This rearrangement joins TRBV5-1 to TRBJ1-1; 7 bases are shared with TRBD1. The trim removed 3 bases at V and 1 base at J, leaving 3 bases unmatched. The CDR3 spans 14 residues. Germline V lookup: CDR1 SGHRS, CDR2 YFSETQ. CDR3 DNA: TGCGCCAGCAGCTGGTCAGGGGGGAACACTGAAGCTTTCTTT. This sequence encodes CASSWSGGNTEAFF. Drawing the rest from reference TRBV5-1 and TRBJ1-1, the complete variable domain is KAGVTQTPRYLIKTRGQQVTLSCSPISGHRSVSWYQQTPGQGLQFLFEYFSETQRNKGNFPGRFSGRQFSNSRSEMNVSTLELGDSALYLCASSWSGGNTEAFFGQGTRLTVV.

The V call is TRBV5-6, the J call TRBJ1-1, with D possibly TRBD1 on 6 matching bases. The CDR3 sequence is 15 residues long. V lost 4 bases and J lost 4, with 17 bases in between. CDR1 and CDR2 (germline): SGHDT, YYEEEE. The CDR3 region has the DNA TGTGCCAGCAGCAATGTGGGGGCGAGGGGCACTGAAGCTTTCTTT. This gives the protein CASSNVGARGTEAFF.

V is TRBV5-6 and J is TRBJ1-6; TRBD1 is a possible D gene (5 bases). Germline CDR1 reads SGHDT; CDR2 reads YYEEEE. V shed 5 bases and J shed 7 bases, with 13 bases lying between them. This CDR3 contains 14 residues. The CDR3 DNA reads TGTGCCAGCAGTCCCAGGGCTTCAAATTCACCCCTCCACTTT. As protein: CASSPRASNSPLHF.

This rearrangement joins TRBV18 to TRBJ1-2; the D gene is possibly TRBD1 (6 bases). V was trimmed by 2 bases and J by 3 bases, leaving 16 bases between them. CDR1 and CDR2 from the germline V gene are KGHSH and LQKENI. The CDR3 is made up of 16 amino acids. CDR3 region: CASSPRGQGLYYGYTF. The CDR3, as DNA: TGTGCCAGCTCACCAAGAGGTCAGGGGCTATACTATGGCTACACCTTC.

This clone showed up many times. CDR3 amino acids: CASSQDKYGRFADTQYF. For the CDR3, the DNA is TGCGCCAGCAGCCAAGATAAGTACGGGAGATTCGCAGATACGCAGTATTTT. V gene TRBV4-1 combines with J gene TRBJ2-3; maybe TRBD2 (6 bases). Trimming shortened V by 0 bases and J by 4 bases, and 17 bases separated the two germline ends. CDR3 length equals 17 residues. The germline V gene has CDR1 MGHRA and CDR2 YSYEKL.

V is TRBV3-1 (or the pseudogene TRBV3-2) and J is TRBJ1-5; no definite D call. CDR1 and CDR2 (germline): LGHDT, YNNKEL (reference sequence). The CDR3 length is 17 residues. V was cut by 0 bases and J by 0 bases, with 12 bases left in between. The chain's CDR3 is CASSQDRGTYSNQPQHF. For the CDR3, the DNA is TGTGCCAGCAGCCAAGATCGGGGAACCTATAGCAATCAGCCCCAGCATTTT.

The rearrangement links TRBV5-1 to TRBJ1-5; D remains unclear. This CDR3 comprises 13 residues. Trimming removed 4 bases at V and 0 bases at J, with 5 bases between. Germline CDR1 reads SGHRS; CDR2 reads YFSETQ. CDR3 sequence (DNA): TGCGCCAGCAGCCGGGATAGCAATCAGCCCCAGCATTTT. Translation: CASSRDSNQPQHF.